This T cell receptor (beta chain) was captured by sequencing in a study of shared clonotypes between healthy human individuals. Naive CD8 isolation took CD45RO-negative cells positively selected for CCR7 and excluded terminally differentiated effector memory CD45RA+ cells. CDR1 SEHNR and CDR2 FQNEAQ come from the germline V gene (reference sequence). The V end was cut by 2 bases, the J end by 1 base, with 12 bases between. The CDR3 has 15 amino acids. As originally analysed: ImmunoSEQ sequences covered only the junction and lacked quality scores; filtering therefore differed. Only in-frame clones appear in the TCRdb table, and some are missing; sequencing was by immunoSEQ multiplex PCR. Clone size and the V and J calls come from that table; the DNA yielded D and trimming. The data contain around 610,000 clones, approximately 96% of them singletons.

The genes are TRBV7-9 and TRBJ2-7, with a tentative D call TRBD2 (5 bases). Sequenced sample: naive CD8+ T cells sorted from blood. This TCR derives from a woman in her twenties or thirties in good health. CDR3 loop: CASSLTSGTSYEQYF. As DNA, the CDR3 is TGTGCCAGCAGCTTAACCAGCGGAACTTCCTACGAGCAGTACTTC.